In this sample, the clone carrying this T cell receptor beta chain turned up many times. Its specificity is not known. Time point denoted: healthy volunteer bleed at 2 weeks. Someone pulled total RNA out of unfractionated whole blood. This sample stems from a study of human T cells and chemical hapten exposure. About the study: Small volume differences among pooled libraries mainly caused per-sample TCR yield variation. General study points: Among TCRs, those above 1 in 1000 frequency were unaffected by DPC sensitization.

CDR3 length: 15 amino acids. CDR1 and CDR2 (germline): SGHTA, FQGNSA. The V end was cut by 5 bases, the J end by 2 bases, with 13 bases between. In the library, unique molecular identifiers were attached to individual cDNA molecules. Authors' analysis steps: Ranging from about 20,000 to 700,000, TCR counts per sample had a median value of approximately 95,000. MiXCR, applied by TCRdb to the RACE reads, yields one record per CDR3 protein. For this entry, the V and J calls and clone size follow TCRdb and not the study's own pipeline. This sample has 25,000 to 35,000 distinct CDR3 sequences, with around 7.4% found just once.

The receptor was derived from a human donor in good health. Some clones in this sample may be carry-over from other donors' samples. Sequencing was done on a sample of whole blood. The rearrangement joins TRBV7-2 to TRBJ1-3; D is unresolved. CDR3 nucleotides: TGTGCCAGCAGCCGGTCAAGAGGGCCTGGAAACACCATATATTTT. It specifies CASSRSRGPGNTIYF.